This record concerns one TCR beta chain sequence. What it binds is unknown. This entry comes from a study of OX40 agonist ivuxolimab in advanced cancers. As for the study in general: A history of anti-PD-1, anti-PD-L1 or anti-CTLA-4 therapy was acceptable, and over 35% had some. General study findings and limits: Antigen specificity was not determined for the expanded peripheral T cells. There was clonal expansion of CD4+ and CD8+ blood T cells by week 6 at 0.1 to 3.0 mg/kg.

The protocol was immunoSEQ multiplex PCR, while the TCRdb copy is restricted to in-frame clones and leaves out a portion. The table includes approximately 23,000 clones, approximately 88% detected once. Deletions cut 5 bases from V and 6 bases from J, with 18 bases between. The V gene's germline CDR1 is MNHNS and CDR2 SASEGT. The CDR3 consists of 15 residues. V and J are TRBV6-1 and TRBJ2-3; D perhaps matches TRBD2 (5 bases). The specimen comprised CD4+ or CD8+ T cells sorted from blood, sampled in a trial of the OX40 agonist ivuxolimab. This receptor was obtained from an adult with an advanced solid tumor such as melanoma, head and neck, liver or kidney cancer. Here the CDR3 DNA reads TGTGCCAGCAGTTTTCTAGCTCAGGACGGGGATACGCAGTATTTT. Translated: CASSFLAQDGDTQYF.